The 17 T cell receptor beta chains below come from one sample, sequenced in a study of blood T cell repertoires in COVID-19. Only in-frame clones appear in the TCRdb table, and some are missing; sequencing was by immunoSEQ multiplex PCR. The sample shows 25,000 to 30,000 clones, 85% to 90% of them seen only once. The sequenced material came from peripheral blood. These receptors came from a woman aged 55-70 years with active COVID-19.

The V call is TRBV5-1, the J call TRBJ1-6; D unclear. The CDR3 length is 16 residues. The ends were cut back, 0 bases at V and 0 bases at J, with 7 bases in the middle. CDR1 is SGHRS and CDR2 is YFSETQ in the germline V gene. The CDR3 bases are TGCGCCAGCAGCTTGGATAGAAGCTCCTATAATTCACCCCTCCACTTT. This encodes CASSLDRSSYNSPLHF.

The CDR3 sequence: CSASLSDKQYF. In nucleotides, the CDR3 is TGCAGTGCTAGCCTGTCCGACAAACAGTACTTC. The chain links TRBV20-1 to TRBJ2-7; no reliable D call. The CDR3 runs 11 residues. The V gene lost 3 bases and the J gene lost 10 bases, with 13 bases spanning the gap. The germline gives CDR1 DFQATT, CDR2 SNEGSKA (reference sequence).

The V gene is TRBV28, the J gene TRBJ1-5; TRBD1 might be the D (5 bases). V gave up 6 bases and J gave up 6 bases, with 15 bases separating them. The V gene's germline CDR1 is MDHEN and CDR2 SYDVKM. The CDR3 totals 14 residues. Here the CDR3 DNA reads TGTGCCAGCAGCCGCCGGGGGGGAACTCAGCCCCAGCATTTT. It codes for CASSRRGGTQPQHF.

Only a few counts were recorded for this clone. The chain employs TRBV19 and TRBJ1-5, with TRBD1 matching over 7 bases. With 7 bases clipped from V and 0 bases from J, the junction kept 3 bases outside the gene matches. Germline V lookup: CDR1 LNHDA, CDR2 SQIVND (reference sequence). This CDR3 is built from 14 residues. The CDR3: CASNRGYSNQPQHF. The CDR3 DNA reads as TGTGCCAGTAACAGGGGTTATAGCAATCAGCCCCAGCATTTT.

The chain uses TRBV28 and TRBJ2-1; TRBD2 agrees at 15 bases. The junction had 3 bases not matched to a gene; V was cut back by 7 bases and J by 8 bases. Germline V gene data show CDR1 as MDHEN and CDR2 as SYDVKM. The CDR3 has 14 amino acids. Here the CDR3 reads CASMRTSGRDEQFF. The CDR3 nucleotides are TGTGCCAGCATGAGGACTAGCGGGAGGGATGAGCAGTTCTTC.

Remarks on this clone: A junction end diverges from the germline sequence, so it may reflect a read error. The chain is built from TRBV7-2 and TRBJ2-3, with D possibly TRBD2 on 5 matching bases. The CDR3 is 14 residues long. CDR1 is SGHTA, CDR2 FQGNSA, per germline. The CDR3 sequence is CASSLNPSIDTQYF. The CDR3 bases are TGTGCCAGCAGCCTTAACCCTAGCATAGATACGCAGTATTTT.

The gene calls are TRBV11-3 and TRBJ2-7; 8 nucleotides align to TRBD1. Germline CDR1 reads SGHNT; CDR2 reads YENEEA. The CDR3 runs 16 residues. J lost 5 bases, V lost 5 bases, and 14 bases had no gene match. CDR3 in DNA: TGTGCCAGCAGCCGAGGGACAGGCCTAACTACCGACGAGCAGTACTTC. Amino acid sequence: CASSRGTGLTTDEQYF.

The CDR3 sequence is CASSSAEPGSYEQYF. CDR3 bases: TGTGCCAGCAGCTCCGCGGAACCGGGGTCCTACGAGCAGTACTTC. The V gene is TRBV7-8, the J gene TRBJ2-7, with D tentatively TRBD2 (5 bases). The ends were cut back, 4 bases at V and 1 base at J, with 14 bases in the middle. The CDR3 is made up of 15 amino acids. Germline values: CDR1 SGHVS, CDR2 FQNEAQ.

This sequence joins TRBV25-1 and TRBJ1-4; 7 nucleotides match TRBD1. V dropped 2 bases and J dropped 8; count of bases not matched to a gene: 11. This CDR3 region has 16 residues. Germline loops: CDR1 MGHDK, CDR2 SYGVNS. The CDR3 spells CASSERHRGAVEKLFF. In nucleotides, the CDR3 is TGTGCCAGCAGTGAACGACACAGGGGAGCGGTAGAAAAACTGTTTTTT.

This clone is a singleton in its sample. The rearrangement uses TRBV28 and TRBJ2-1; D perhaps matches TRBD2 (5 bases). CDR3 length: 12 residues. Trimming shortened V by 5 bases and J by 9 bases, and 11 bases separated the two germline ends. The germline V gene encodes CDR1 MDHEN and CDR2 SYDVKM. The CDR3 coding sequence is TGTGCCAGCAGTCCACGTGCGGGTGAGCAGTTCTTC. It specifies CASSPRAGEQFF.

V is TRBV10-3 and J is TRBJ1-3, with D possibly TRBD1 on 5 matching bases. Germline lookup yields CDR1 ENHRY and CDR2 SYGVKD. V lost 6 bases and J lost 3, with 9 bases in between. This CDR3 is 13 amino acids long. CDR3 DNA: TGTGCCATCAGAGGGGCTCTTGGAAACACCATATATTTT. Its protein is CAIRGALGNTIYF.

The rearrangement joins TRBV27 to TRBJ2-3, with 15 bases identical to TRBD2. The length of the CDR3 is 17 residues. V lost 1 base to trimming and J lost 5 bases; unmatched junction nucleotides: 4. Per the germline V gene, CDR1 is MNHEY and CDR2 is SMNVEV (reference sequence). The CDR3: CASSLWGLAGGQDTQYF. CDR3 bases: TGTGCCAGCAGTTTATGGGGACTAGCGGGAGGACAAGATACGCAGTATTTT.

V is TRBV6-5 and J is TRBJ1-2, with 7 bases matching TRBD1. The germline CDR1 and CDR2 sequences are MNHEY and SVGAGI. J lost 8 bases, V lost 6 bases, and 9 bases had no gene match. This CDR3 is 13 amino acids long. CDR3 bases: TGTGCCAGCAGACCCCAGGGGGTTGGCGGCTACACCTTC. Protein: CASRPQGVGGYTF.

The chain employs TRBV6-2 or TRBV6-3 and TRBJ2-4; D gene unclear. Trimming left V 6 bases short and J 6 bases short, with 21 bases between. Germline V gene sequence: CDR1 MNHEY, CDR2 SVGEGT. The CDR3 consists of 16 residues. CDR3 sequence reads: CASSNKPERRLNIQYF. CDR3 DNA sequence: TGTGCCAGCAGCAACAAACCGGAGAGGCGATTAAACATTCAGTACTTC.

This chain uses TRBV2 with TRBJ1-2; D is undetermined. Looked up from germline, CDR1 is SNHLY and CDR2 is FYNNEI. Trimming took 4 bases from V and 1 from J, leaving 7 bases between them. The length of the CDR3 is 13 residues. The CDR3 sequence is CASSVRVNYGYTF. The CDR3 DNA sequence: TGTGCCAGCAGTGTACGGGTTAACTATGGCTACACCTTC.

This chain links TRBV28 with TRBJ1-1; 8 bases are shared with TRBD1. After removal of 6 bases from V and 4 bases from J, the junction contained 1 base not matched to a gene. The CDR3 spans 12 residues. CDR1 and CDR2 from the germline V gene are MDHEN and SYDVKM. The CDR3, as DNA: TGTGCCAGCAGAACAGGGGGCACTGAAGCTTTCTTT. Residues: CASRTGGTEAFF.

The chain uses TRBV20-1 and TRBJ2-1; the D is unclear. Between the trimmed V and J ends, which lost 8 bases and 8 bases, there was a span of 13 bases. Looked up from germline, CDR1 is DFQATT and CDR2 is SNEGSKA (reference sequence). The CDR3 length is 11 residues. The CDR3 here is CSSQDTDEQFF. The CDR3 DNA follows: TGCAGTTCCCAGGATACGGATGAGCAGTTCTTC.